This TCR beta chain was identified in a study of blood T cell repertoires in COVID-19. Study-wide context: The United States, Italy and Spain provided the acute and convalescent COVID-19 samples. Nucleic acid was either cDNA or gDNA, and it came from T cells, B-cell-depleted T cells, or PBMCs.

This clone appeared many times. In the source study's methods: The authors estimated nucleated cell counts from reference gene primer amplification. Clones were read by immunoSEQ multiplex PCR, and TCRdb kept only the in-frame ones, dropping some. From that table come the V and J calls and clone size; the DNA was used to work out D and trimming. The data contain 150,000 to 250,000 clones, roughly 87% of them singletons. The ends lost 4 bases at V and 5 bases at J; junction bases unmatched: 6. This CDR3 region has 14 residues. CDR1 is SGHDT, CDR2 YYEEEE, per germline. Participants were aged about 18 to 100 years, lived in over 20 US areas, and enrolled virtually.

The sequencing sample was made of PBMCs or T cells enriched from blood (not recorded which). V and J are TRBV5-6 and TRBJ2-1; 7 bases are shared with TRBD1. The source is a woman younger than 45 who had recovered from COVID-19. Here the CDR3 DNA reads TGTGCCAGCAGCATGACAGGGTTTAACAATGAGCAGTTCTTC. As protein: CASSMTGFNNEQFF.